These 22 T cell receptor beta chains originate from one sample sequenced in a study of OX40 agonist ivuxolimab in advanced cancers. Repertoires were generated with immunoSEQ multiplex PCR, while TCRdb's copy carries only in-frame clones and drops some. Among approximately 60,000 clones listed, more than 80% were seen once. The sample in question was CD4+ or CD8+ T cells sorted from blood, obtained in a trial of the OX40 agonist ivuxolimab. The receptors derive from an adult with an advanced solid tumor such as melanoma, head and neck, liver or kidney cancer.

The V and J genes are TRBV11-2 and TRBJ2-3; D gene uncertain. V lost 6 bases and J lost 0, with 10 bases in between. The CDR3 length is 14 residues. CDR1 and CDR2 (germline): SGHAT, FQNNGV. CDR3 amino acids: CASRPRTSTDTQYF. DNA for the CDR3: TGTGCCAGCAGACCTAGAACTAGCACAGATACGCAGTATTTT.

This rearrangement joins TRBV5-5 to TRBJ1-1; D not resolved. This CDR3 is 15 amino acids long. Trimming cost V 6 bases and J 0 bases, with 15 bases left between them. Per germline, CDR1 SGHKS and CDR2 YYEKEE (reference sequence). CDR3: CASTQQLMLNTEAFF. The DNA for the CDR3 is TGTGCCAGCACCCAGCAGCTTATGTTGAACACTGAAGCTTTCTTT.

The gene calls are TRBV29-1 and TRBJ1-1; no definite D call. V was shortened by 5 bases and J by 0 bases, with 13 bases between the two germline ends. Germline lookup yields CDR1 SQVTM and CDR2 ANQGSEA. This CDR3 region has 14 residues. CDR3 DNA sequence: TGCAGCGTTTTATACGGGATTATGAACACTGAAGCTTTCTTT. Its translation is CSVLYGIMNTEAFF.

V and J are TRBV5-6 and TRBJ1-4; 8 bases fit TRBD1. V shed 0 bases and J 3 bases; nucleotides not matched to a gene: 7. Germline V gene data show CDR1 as SGHDT and CDR2 as YYEEEE. The CDR3 covers 17 residues. In DNA form, the CDR3 reads TGTGCCAGCAGCTTGGGGCACAGGGGGATAGCTAATGAAAAACTGTTTTTT. Protein product: CASSLGHRGIANEKLFF.

The chain has TRBV19 and TRBJ2-5; TRBD1 or TRBD2 may be the D gene (6 bases each). V lost 4 bases, J lost 5 bases, and 8 bases lay in between. CDR1 is LNHDA and CDR2 is SQIVND in the germline V gene (reference sequence). CDR3 size: 12 residues. CDR3 in amino acids: CASSRRGETQYF. The CDR3 region has the DNA TGTGCCAGTAGTAGGAGGGGGGAGACCCAGTACTTC.

This chain uses TRBV5-4 with TRBJ1-2; tentatively, D is TRBD1 (5 bases). V was trimmed by 4 bases and J by 8 bases, leaving 18 bases between them. CDR3 length: 14 residues. Germline CDR1 SGHNT, CDR2 YYREEE (reference sequence). The CDR3 loop is CASSSFGASMGYTF. CDR3 sequence (DNA): TGTGCCAGCAGCAGTTTCGGGGCCTCTATGGGCTACACCTTC.

The V gene is TRBV5-1, the J gene TRBJ1-2; D is ambiguous. Trimming pared 2 bases from V and 2 bases from J, leaving 16 bases between. The CDR3 loop spans 16 amino acids. Looked up from germline, CDR1 is SGHRS and CDR2 is YFSETQ. The CDR3 here is CASSLTVLPANYGYTF. CDR3 bases: TGCGCCAGCAGCTTAACAGTACTCCCGGCAAACTATGGCTACACCTTC. Variable domain in full (rest from reference TRBV5-1 and TRBJ1-2): KAGVTQTPRYLIKTRGQQVTLSCSPISGHRSVSWYQQTPGQGLQFLFEYFSETQRNKGNFPGRFSGRQFSNSRSEMNVSTLELGDSALYLCASSLTVLPANYGYTFGSGTRLTVV.

This chain links TRBV4-3 with TRBJ1-3, with a weak D call TRBD1 (6 bases). The germline V and J ends were trimmed by 1 base and 4 bases, with 11 bases remaining between them. Germline V gene lookup returns CDR1 LGHNA and CDR2 YSLEER. CDR3 length equals 15 residues. The CDR3 loop is CASSQGGGPGNTIYF. CDR3 nucleotides: TGCGCCAGCAGCCAAGGTGGGGGGCCCGGAAACACCATATATTTT.

The chain recombines TRBV5-5 with TRBJ1-2, with D maybe TRBD1 (6 bases). Germline V gene sequence: CDR1 SGHKS, CDR2 YYEKEE (reference sequence). This CDR3 spans 15 amino acids. V was shortened by 4 bases and J by 4 bases, with 17 bases between the two germline ends. This CDR3 reads CASSPRQAPSYGYTF. The CDR3 DNA reads TGTGCCAGCAGCCCTAGACAGGCCCCTAGCTATGGCTACACCTTC.

This clone was seen only once. The V gene is TRBV27, the J gene TRBJ1-5; maybe TRBD1 (5 bases). Germline CDR1 is MNHEY and CDR2 is SMNVEV (reference sequence). This CDR3 has 16 residues. V was pared by 1 base and J by 1 base, with 11 bases between. CDR3: CASSLWAGGSNQPQHF. CDR3 coding DNA: TGTGCCAGCAGTTTATGGGCCGGGGGAAGCAATCAGCCCCAGCATTTT.

This chain uses TRBV2 with TRBJ2-5; 8 nucleotides match TRBD1. The CDR3 is made up of 14 amino acids. V was clipped by 6 bases and J by 5 bases; unmatched bases: 8. CDR1 SNHLY and CDR2 FYNNEI come from the germline V gene. CDR3: CASSQQGVGETQYF. CDR3 DNA sequence: TGTGCCAGCAGCCAACAGGGGGTTGGGGAGACCCAGTACTTC.

This clone was picked up a small number of times. This rearrangement joins TRBV2 to TRBJ2-7, with 7 bases identical to TRBD2. The CDR3 consists of 15 residues. V gave up 1 base and J gave up 2 bases; unmatched junction bases: 5. CDR1 is SNHLY and CDR2 is FYNNEI in the germline V gene. CDR3 DNA: TGTGCCAGCAGTGAAGGTTGGGGGAGGGCCTACGAGCAGTACTTC. This encodes CASSEGWGRAYEQYF.

This clone is a singleton in its sample. The gene calls are TRBV9 and TRBJ2-7; 8 positions agree with TRBD1. In germline, CDR1 is SGDLS, CDR2 YYNGEE. The CDR3 totals 18 residues. Trimming took 0 bases from V and 0 from J; bases not matched to a gene: 11. The DNA of the CDR3 is TGTGCCAGCAGCGTAGATCTGGGGACAGGACCCTTCTCCTACGAGCAGTACTTC. Protein product: CASSVDLGTGPFSYEQYF.

The chain links TRBV30 to TRBJ1-5, with 9 bases lining up with TRBD1. J lost 4 bases, V lost 0 bases, and 4 bases had no gene match. This CDR3 spans 15 amino acids. CDR1 and CDR2 from the germline V gene are GTSNPN and SVGIG (reference sequence). The CDR3 region is CAWSVWDRVNQPQHF. CDR3 in DNA: TGTGCCTGGAGTGTGTGGGACAGGGTGAATCAGCCCCAGCATTTT. Full variable domain (remainder filled in from reference TRBV30 and TRBJ1-5): SQTIHQWPATLVQPVGSPLSLECTVEGTSNPNLYWYRQAAGRGLQLLFYSVGIGQISSEVPQNLSASRPQDRQFILSSKKLLLSDSGFYLCAWSVWDRVNQPQHFGDGTRLSIL.

This chain joins TRBV20-1 and TRBJ1-1, with unresolved D. V was cut by 5 bases and J by 8 bases, with 12 bases left in between. Germline values: CDR1 DFQATT, CDR2 SNEGSKA (reference sequence). CDR3 size: 11 residues. The CDR3 loop is CSAPLGSEAFF. In DNA, the CDR3 is TGCAGTGCTCCGCTAGGGTCCGAAGCTTTCTTT.

V and J are TRBV29-1 and TRBJ1-5; D is perhaps TRBD1 (5 bases). The CDR3 covers 13 residues. Deletions cut 1 base from V and 6 bases from J, with 10 bases between. CDR1 SQVTM and CDR2 ANQGSEA come from the germline V gene. The DNA of the CDR3 is TGCAGCGTTGAAGGTGGGGCCGGTCAGCCCCAGCATTTT. Protein product: CSVEGGAGQPQHF.

Here the CDR3 DNA reads TGTGCCAGCAGCCTCCGACTAGGCCAACAAGAGACCCAGTACTTC. Amino acids: CASSLRLGQQETQYF. The chain couples TRBV9 to TRBJ2-5; possibly TRBD2 for D (6 bases). Per the germline V gene, CDR1 is SGDLS and CDR2 is YYNGEE. Trimming stripped 4 bases from V and 2 bases from J, with 15 bases between. The CDR3 has 15 amino acids.

V is TRBV5-1 and J is TRBJ1-4, with D perhaps TRBD1 (6 bases). V was pared by 0 bases and J by 7 bases, with 7 bases between. This CDR3 has 13 amino acids. Germline lookup yields CDR1 SGHRS and CDR2 YFSETQ. CDR3 loop: CASSLDRAEKLFF. The CDR3 coding sequence is TGCGCCAGCAGCTTGGACAGGGCTGAAAAACTGTTTTTT.

This clone was counted between two and nine times. The CDR3 DNA follows: TGTGCCAGCAGCTTAGACAGGAACACTGAAGCTTTCTTT. Amino acid sequence: CASSLDRNTEAFF. The chain combines TRBV7-3 with TRBJ1-1, with D perhaps matching TRBD1 (5 bases). Germline CDR1 SGHTA, CDR2 FQGTGA. CDR3 size: 13 residues. The germline V and J ends were trimmed by 2 bases and 1 base, with 5 bases remaining between them.

The table lists this clone with a few counts. V and J are TRBV6-4 and TRBJ2-1; TRBD2 is a possible D gene (6 bases). The germline V gene has CDR1 MRHNA and CDR2 SNTAGT. The CDR3 is 16 residues long. The germline V and J ends were trimmed by 5 bases and 4 bases, with 18 bases remaining between them. CDR3 region: CASSIIVRDSYNEQFF. CDR3 sequence (DNA): TGTGCCAGCAGTATTATCGTCCGGGACTCTTACAATGAGCAGTTCTTC.

The chain couples TRBV7-2 to TRBJ1-5; 7 bases match TRBD1. Germline V gene sequence: CDR1 SGHTA, CDR2 FQGNSA. After removal of 5 bases from V and 6 bases from J, the junction contained 7 bases not matched to a gene. The CDR3 sequence is 14 residues long. DNA of the CDR3: TGTGCCAGCAGCCCGACAGGGTTGGGTCAGCCCCAGCATTTT. Amino acids: CASSPTGLGQPQHF.

DNA for the CDR3: TGTGCCAGCACTCGCTCGCAAGAGACCCAGTACTTC. Translated, it gives CASTRSQETQYF. The chain carries TRBV6-1 and TRBJ2-5; D gene ambiguous. The germline gives CDR1 MNHNS, CDR2 SASEGT. Trimming removed 7 bases from V and 2 bases from J, with 8 bases in between. This CDR3 is 12 amino acids long.